The TCR beta chain under discussion was sequenced for a study of T-cell memory formation after mild COVID-19. Study overall: In these data, TCR clusters were largely donor specific.

As concerns this clonotype: Antigen unknown.

This CDR3 comprises 15 residues. Trimming left V 6 bases short and J 4 bases short, with 15 bases between. The germline V gene has CDR1 MDHEN and CDR2 SYDVKM. The TCR alpha and TCR beta cDNA libraries, bearing sample barcodes and UMIs, were generated by 5'RACE using constant-segment primers. TCRdb reprocessed the 5' RACE reads with MiXCR, giving one entry per CDR3 protein. This sample has 400,000 to 500,000 distinct CDR3 sequences, with around 19% found just once. Study-level points and caveats: CD4+ clones that contracted lay mainly in CM and EM; CD8+ ones lay in EMRA.

The V and J genes are TRBV28 and TRBJ1-4, with D possibly being TRBD1 (5 bases). The TCR comes from an adult woman who had mild COVID-19 (a few samples of this study predate the infection). Cell type and time point are not known. The sample taken for sequencing was PBMCs or a T cell subset sorted from them (not recorded which). The CDR3 region has the DNA TGTGCCAGCAGCCCGGGGGGGGATTATAATGAAAAACTGTTTTTT. Protein sequence: CASSPGGDYNEKLFF.